These T cell receptor beta chains were read from a single sample in a study of early T cells in non-severe SARS-CoV-2 infection. TCRdb re-called the 5' RACE reads with MiXCR, one entry per CDR3 protein. The data contain about 70,000 distinct CDR3 sequences, around 11% of them singletons. Input material: whole blood. The receptors derive from an adult who was a healthcare worker with PCR-confirmed SARS-CoV-2 infection or an uninfected control (not recorded which). The CDR3 runs from the conserved cysteine through the conserved F or W. A D gene is named only where the DNA matches it firmly. Clone size appears in some rows only: once, few, many, or a class for an expanded clone.

J gene: TRBJ1-1; V gene: TRBV13; clone size: few; D gene: .; CDR3 DNA: TGTGCCAGCAGCCGTTACTCGGGGAACACTGAAGCTTTCTTT; CDR3 protein: CASSRYSGNTEAFF
J gene: TRBJ2-5; V gene: TRBV5-4; clone size: .; D gene: TRBD2; CDR3 DNA: TGTGCCAGCAATCAGCGGGGGGGCCAAGAGACCCAGTACTTC; CDR3 protein: CASNQRGGQETQYF
J gene: TRBJ1-2; V gene: TRBV29-1; clone size: few; D gene: .; CDR3 DNA: TGCAGCGTGGCCCCGGGTTACGAGGACAATGGCTACACCTTC; CDR3 protein: CSVAPGYEDNGYTF
J gene: TRBJ2-7; V gene: TRBV20-1; clone size: .; D gene: TRBD1; CDR3 DNA: TGCAGTGCTTGCCGGGACAGGGGCTGTCCCTCCTACGAGCAGTACTTC; CDR3 protein: CSACRDRGCPSYEQYF
J gene: TRBJ2-7; V gene: TRBV5-1; clone size: few; D gene: .; CDR3 DNA: TGCGCCAGCAGCTCCCGGCTTGACTACGAGCAGTACTTC; CDR3 protein: CASSSRLDYEQYF
J gene: TRBJ2-7; V gene: TRBV29-1; clone size: few; D gene: .; CDR3 DNA: TGCAGCGTTGAAGACATACAGAGTGGGCAGTACTTC; CDR3 protein: CSVEDIQSGQYF
J gene: TRBJ2-3; V gene: TRBV19; clone size: once; D gene: TRBD2; CDR3 DNA: TGTGCCAGTTGCCCCGGCGGGGGGGCCGGGGCAGATACGCAGTATTTT; CDR3 protein: CASCPGGGAGADTQYF
J gene: TRBJ1-1; V gene: TRBV7-9; clone size: few; D gene: .; CDR3 DNA: TGTGCCAGCAGCTTGGGGGGGCCTGAAGCTTTCTTT; CDR3 protein: CASSLGGPEAFF
J gene: TRBJ2-7; V gene: TRBV20-1; clone size: many; D gene: .; CDR3 DNA: TGCAGTGCTAGAGACCCCGGGGGGCCGCCCTACGAGCAGTACTTC; CDR3 protein: CSARDPGGPPYEQYF
J gene: TRBJ1-5; V gene: TRBV6-2/TRBV6-3; clone size: many; D gene: .; CDR3 DNA: TGTGCCAGCAGTTACCCGGGACTTACCAATCAGCCCCAGCATTTT; CDR3 protein: CASSYPGLTNQPQHF
J gene: TRBJ2-7; V gene: TRBV4-3; clone size: many; D gene: .; CDR3 DNA: TGCGCCAGCAGCCAAGGGGTGCAGAGCTACGAGCAGTACTTC; CDR3 protein: CASSQGVQSYEQYF
J gene: TRBJ2-1; V gene: TRBV5-6; clone size: .; D gene: TRBD2; CDR3 DNA: TGTGCCAGCAGCTTGGATAGAAGCGGGGGATACAATGAGCAGTTCTTC; CDR3 protein: CASSLDRSGGYNEQFF
J gene: TRBJ2-1; V gene: TRBV6-2/TRBV6-3; clone size: many; D gene: .; CDR3 DNA: TGTGCCAGCAGTTACCAGGGAGGCTACAATGAGCAGTTCTTC; CDR3 protein: CASSYQGGYNEQFF
J gene: TRBJ2-5; V gene: TRBV3-1; clone size: .; D gene: .; CDR3 DNA: TGTGCCAGCAGGTCTTCCCCTGGCGGGGGCCTTTCCCAGTACTTC; CDR3 protein: CASRSSPGGGLSQYF
J gene: TRBJ2-3; V gene: TRBV5-1; clone size: many; D gene: TRBD1; CDR3 DNA: TGCGCCAGCAGCCCGGGACAGAGCACAGATACGCAGTATTTT; CDR3 protein: CASSPGQSTDTQYF